This T cell receptor beta chain was retrieved from a study of T-cell reconstitution after alpha-beta-depleted transplantation in children. Study results and limitations: Once a year had passed after transplant, T-cell counts and diversity came mostly from newly produced T cells. Reportedly, alpha-beta T cells present about two months post-transplant originated from several hundred expanded clones of graft origin.

This clonotype was seen many times. Its antigen is undetermined. CDR1 is MNHEY, CDR2 SMNVEV, per germline (reference sequence). V was clipped by 5 bases and J by 3 bases, with 10 bases between them. The length of the CDR3 is 14 residues. Construction of the TCRbeta library involved unique molecular identifiers. TCRdb itself ran the PCR reads through MiXCR, one entry per CDR3 protein. The sample holds some 190,000 distinct CDR3 sequences; around 10% are singletons and the top ten take roughly 13%. The TCR sequence derives from a boy between 2 and 15 years old with acute myeloid leukemia, due to receive a stem cell transplant. Specimen: PBMCs, collected before TCRalphabeta/CD19-depleted stem cell transplant. V usage is TRBV27 and J usage is TRBJ2-2, with no clear D. CDR3 loop: CASSVTVYTGELFF. The CDR3 DNA follows: TGTGCCAGCAGTGTCACCGTGTACACCGGGGAGCTGTTTTTT.